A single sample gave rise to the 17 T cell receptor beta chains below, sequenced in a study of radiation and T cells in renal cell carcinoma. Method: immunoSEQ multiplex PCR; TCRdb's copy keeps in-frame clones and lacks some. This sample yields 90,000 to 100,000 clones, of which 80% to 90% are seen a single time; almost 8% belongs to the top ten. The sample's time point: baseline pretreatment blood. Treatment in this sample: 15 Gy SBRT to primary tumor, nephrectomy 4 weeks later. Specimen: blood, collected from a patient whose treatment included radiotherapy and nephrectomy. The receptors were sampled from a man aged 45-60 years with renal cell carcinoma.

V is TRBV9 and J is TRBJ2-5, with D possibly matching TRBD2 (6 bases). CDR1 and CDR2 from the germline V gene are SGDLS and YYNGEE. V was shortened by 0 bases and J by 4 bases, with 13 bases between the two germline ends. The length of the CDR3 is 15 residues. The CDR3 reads CASSVAGTATETQYF. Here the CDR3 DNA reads TGTGCCAGCAGCGTAGCCGGGACTGCAACAGAGACCCAGTACTTC.

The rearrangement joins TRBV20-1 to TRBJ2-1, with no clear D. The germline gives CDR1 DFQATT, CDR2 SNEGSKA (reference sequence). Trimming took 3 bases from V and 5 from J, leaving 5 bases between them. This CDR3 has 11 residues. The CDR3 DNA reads TGCAGTGCTAGTTTAGACAATGAGCAGTTCTTC. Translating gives CSASLDNEQFF.

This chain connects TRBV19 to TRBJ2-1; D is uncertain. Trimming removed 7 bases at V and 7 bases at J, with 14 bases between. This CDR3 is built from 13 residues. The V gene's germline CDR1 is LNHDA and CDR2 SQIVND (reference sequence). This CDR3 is CASTIGAGNEQFF. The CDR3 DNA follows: TGTGCCAGTACTATCGGAGCTGGGAATGAGCAGTTCTTC.

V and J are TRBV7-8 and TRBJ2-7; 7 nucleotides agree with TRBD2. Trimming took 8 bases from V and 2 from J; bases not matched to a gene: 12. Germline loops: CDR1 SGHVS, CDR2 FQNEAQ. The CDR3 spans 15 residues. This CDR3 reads CASCLGGSVTYEQYF. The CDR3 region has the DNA TGTGCCAGCTGCCTGGGGGGGAGCGTCACCTACGAGCAGTACTTC.

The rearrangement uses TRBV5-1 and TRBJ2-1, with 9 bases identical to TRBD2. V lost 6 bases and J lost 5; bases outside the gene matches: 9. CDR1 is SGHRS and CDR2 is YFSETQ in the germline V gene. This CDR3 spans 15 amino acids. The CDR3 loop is CASTLTGTSHNEQFF. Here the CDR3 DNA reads TGCGCCAGCACCTTAACCGGGACTAGCCACAATGAGCAGTTCTTC.

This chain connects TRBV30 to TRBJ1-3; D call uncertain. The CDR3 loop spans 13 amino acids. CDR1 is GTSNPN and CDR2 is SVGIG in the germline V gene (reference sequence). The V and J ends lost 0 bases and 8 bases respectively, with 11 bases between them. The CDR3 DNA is TGTGCCTGGAGTGTAGTTGGTTCGGACACCATATATTTT. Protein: CAWSVVGSDTIYF.

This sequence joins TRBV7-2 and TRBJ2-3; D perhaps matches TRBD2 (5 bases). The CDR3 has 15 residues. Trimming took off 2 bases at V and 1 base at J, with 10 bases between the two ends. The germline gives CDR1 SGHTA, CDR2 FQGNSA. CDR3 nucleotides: TGTGCCAGCAGCTTAAACCTCGGGGGCACAGATACGCAGTATTTT. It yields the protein CASSLNLGGTDTQYF.

Here the CDR3 DNA reads TGTGCCAGCAGACTAGCGGGAACAGATACGCAGTATTTT. Amino acids: CASRLAGTDTQYF. This chain links TRBV5-4 with TRBJ2-3; TRBD2 agrees at 10 bases. Trimming took 5 bases from V and 3 from J; bases not matched to a gene: 0. The CDR3 sequence is 13 residues long. Germline CDR1 and CDR2: SGHNT and YYREEE (reference sequence).

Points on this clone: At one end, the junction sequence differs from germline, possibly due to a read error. CDR3 nucleotides: TGTGCCAGCAGCCAAGCCGGGACCCGGGCGGTCTTC. This encodes CASSQAGTRAVF. The chain uses TRBV9 and TRBJ2-1, with D perhaps matching TRBD1 or TRBD2 (5 bases each). The length of the CDR3 is 12 residues. The V gene's germline CDR1 is SGDLS and CDR2 YYNGEE.

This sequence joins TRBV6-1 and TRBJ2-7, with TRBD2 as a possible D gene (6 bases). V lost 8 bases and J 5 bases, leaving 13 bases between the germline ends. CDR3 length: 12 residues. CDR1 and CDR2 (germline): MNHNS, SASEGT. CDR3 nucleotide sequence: TGTGCCAGCCGGAGGGATACCCACGAGCAGTACTTC. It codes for CASRRDTHEQYF.

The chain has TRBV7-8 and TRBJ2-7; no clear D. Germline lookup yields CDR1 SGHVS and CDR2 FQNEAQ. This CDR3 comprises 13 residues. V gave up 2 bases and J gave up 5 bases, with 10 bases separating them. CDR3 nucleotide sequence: TGTGCCAGCAGCTTATTTGTTACCGACGAGCAGTACTTC. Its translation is CASSLFVTDEQYF.

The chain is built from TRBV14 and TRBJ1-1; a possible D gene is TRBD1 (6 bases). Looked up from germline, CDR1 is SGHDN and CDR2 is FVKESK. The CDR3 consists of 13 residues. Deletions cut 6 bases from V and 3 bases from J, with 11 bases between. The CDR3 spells CASRVQGDTEAFF. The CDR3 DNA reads TGTGCCAGCAGAGTACAGGGAGACACTGAAGCTTTCTTT.

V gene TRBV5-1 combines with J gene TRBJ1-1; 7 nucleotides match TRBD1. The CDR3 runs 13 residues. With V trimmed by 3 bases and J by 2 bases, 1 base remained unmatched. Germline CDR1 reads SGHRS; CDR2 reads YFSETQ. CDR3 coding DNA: TGCGCCAGCAGCTACAGGGGAAACACTGAAGCTTTCTTT. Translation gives CASSYRGNTEAFF.

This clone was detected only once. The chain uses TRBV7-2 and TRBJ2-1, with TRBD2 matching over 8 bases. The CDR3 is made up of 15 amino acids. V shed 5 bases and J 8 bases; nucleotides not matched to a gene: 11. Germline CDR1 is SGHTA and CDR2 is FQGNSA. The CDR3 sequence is CASSRGGTNSHEQFF. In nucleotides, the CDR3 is TGTGCCAGCAGCCGGGGGGGCACCAATTCTCATGAGCAGTTCTTC.

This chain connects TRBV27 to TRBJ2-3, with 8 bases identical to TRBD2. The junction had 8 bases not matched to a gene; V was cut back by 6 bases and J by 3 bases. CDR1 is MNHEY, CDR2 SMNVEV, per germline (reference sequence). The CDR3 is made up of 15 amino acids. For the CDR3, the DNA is TGTGCCAGCAGGCCCCGGGGGGGCCAGACAGATACGCAGTATTTT. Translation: CASRPRGGQTDTQYF.

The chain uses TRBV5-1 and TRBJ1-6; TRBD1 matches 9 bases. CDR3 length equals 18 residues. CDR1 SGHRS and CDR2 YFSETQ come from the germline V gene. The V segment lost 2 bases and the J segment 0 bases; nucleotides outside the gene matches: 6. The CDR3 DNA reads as TGCGCCAGCAGCTTTCAGGACAGGGGCCGCTCCTATAATTCACCCCTCCACTTT. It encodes CASSFQDRGRSYNSPLHF.

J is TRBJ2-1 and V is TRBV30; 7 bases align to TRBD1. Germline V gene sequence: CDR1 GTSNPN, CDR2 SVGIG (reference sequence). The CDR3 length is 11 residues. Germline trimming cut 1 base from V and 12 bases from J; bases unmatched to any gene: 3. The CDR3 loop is CAWSARQGQFF. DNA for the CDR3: TGTGCCTGGAGTGCTCGACAGGGGCAGTTCTTC.